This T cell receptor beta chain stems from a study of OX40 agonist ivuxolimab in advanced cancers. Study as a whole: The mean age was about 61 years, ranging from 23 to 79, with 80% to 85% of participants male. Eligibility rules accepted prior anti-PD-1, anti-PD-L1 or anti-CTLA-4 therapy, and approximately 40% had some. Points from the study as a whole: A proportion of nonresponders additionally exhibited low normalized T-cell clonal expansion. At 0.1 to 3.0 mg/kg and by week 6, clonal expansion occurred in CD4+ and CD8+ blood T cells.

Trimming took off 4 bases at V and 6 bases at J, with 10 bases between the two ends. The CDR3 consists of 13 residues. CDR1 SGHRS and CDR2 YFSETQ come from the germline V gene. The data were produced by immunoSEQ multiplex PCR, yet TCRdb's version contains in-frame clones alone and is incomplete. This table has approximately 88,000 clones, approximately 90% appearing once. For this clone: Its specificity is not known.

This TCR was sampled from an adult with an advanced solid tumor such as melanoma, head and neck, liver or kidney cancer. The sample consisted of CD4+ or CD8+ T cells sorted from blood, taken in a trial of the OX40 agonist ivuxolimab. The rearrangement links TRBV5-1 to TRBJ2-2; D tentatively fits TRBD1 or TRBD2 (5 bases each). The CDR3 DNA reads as TGCGCCAGCAGCCCCGAGGGGCCCGGGGAGCTGTTTTTT. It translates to CASSPEGPGELFF.